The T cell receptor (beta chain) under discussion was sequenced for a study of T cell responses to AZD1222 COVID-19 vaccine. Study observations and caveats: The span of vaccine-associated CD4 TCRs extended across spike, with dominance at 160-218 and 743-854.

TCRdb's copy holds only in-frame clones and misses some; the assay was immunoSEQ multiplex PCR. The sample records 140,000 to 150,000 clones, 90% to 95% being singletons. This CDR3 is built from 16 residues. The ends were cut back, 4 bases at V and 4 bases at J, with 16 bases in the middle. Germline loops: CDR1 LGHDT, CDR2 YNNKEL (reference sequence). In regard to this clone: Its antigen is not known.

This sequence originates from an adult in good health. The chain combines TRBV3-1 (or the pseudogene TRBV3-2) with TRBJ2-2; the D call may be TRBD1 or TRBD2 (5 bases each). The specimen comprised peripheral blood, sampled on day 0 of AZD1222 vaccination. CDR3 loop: CASSRVGPRGTGELFF. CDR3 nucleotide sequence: TGTGCCAGCAGCCGTGTGGGACCTCGGGGCACCGGGGAGCTGTTTTTT.